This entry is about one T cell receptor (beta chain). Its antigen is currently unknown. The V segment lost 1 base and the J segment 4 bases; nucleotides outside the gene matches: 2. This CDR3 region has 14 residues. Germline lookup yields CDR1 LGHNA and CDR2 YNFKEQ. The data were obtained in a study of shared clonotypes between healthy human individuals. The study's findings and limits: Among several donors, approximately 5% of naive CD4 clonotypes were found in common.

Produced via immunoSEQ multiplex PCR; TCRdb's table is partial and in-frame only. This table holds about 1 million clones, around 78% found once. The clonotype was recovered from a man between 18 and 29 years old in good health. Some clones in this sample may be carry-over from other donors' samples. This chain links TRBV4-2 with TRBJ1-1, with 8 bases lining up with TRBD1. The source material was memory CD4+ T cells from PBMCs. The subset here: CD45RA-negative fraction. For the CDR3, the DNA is TGTGCCAGCAGCCAAGGGACAGGGCTCACTGAAGCTTTCTTT. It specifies CASSQGTGLTEAFF.